This TCR beta chain stems from a study of shared clonotypes between healthy human individuals. The CDR3 runs 13 residues. CDR1 and CDR2 from the germline V gene are MDHEN and SYDVKM. Trimming pared 7 bases from V and 1 base from J, leaving 7 bases between. The method was immunoSEQ multiplex PCR; TCRdb's version includes in-frame clones alone and lacks a portion of them. This sample has about 560,000 clones, with roughly 79% found just once. This clone occurred a few times. This rearrangement joins TRBV28 to TRBJ2-2, with a weak D call TRBD1 (6 bases). The sequence derives from a woman aged 40-49 years in good health. Some clones in this sample may be carry-over from other donors' samples. The sequenced sample consisted of PBMCs. CDR3 in DNA: TGTGCCAGCATGGGACAGAACACCGGGGAGCTGTTTTTT. This codes for CASMGQNTGELFF.